This T cell receptor beta chain is drawn from a study of T-cell reconstitution after alpha-beta-depleted transplantation in children. Preparation of the TCRbeta library was carried out with unique molecular identifiers. TCRdb passed the PCR reads through MiXCR, listing each CDR3 protein once. The sample shows just under 550,000 distinct CDR3 sequences, around 18% of them seen only once. V was trimmed by 7 bases and J by 4 bases, leaving 15 bases between them. The CDR3 consists of 14 residues. CDR1 and CDR2 (germline): SGHAT, FQNNGV. This sequence was found in a human donor who donated a stem cell graft to a child with acute lymphoblastic leukemia. The chain combines TRBV11-2 with TRBJ2-3; either TRBD1 or TRBD2 may fit D (6 bases each). The source was PBMCs from the stem cell graft donor, collected from the stem cell graft. DNA of the CDR3: TGTGCCAGCACCCCGACTAGGGGGGCAGATACGCAGTATTTT. Amino acid sequence: CASTPTRGADTQYF.